This T cell receptor (beta chain) was sequenced during a study of cytotoxic CD8 clonotypes in ibrutinib-treated CLL listed by TCRdb under 2021. Some background on the complete study: The cohort had 11 relapsed/refractory and approximately 15 treatment-naive patients; 17 to 18 were IGHV unmutated. Cryopreserved peripheral blood mononuclear cells were obtained prior to treatment, at the time of response, and at either disease progression or sustained remission. Samples at response were collected after a median of about 12 months of treatment, with a range of about 6 to 36 months. All remission and progressive disease samples were collected while patients were still receiving ibrutinib. On average, each sample had 255,043 productive templates and tens of thousands of productive rearrangements. Partial responses were observed in 24 patients and complete responses in 2; after a median follow-up of 68 months, remission was maintained in approximately 14 patients and progression was observed in approximately 12. Longitudinal samples were obtainable from about 30% of the 86 participants in the trial. Beyond this particular receptor, the publication reports: Clonality increased at ibrutinib response, stayed stable in sustained remission, and fell back toward baseline at progression. Public clonotypes were rare and either shrank or stayed stable during treatment, and the rise in clonality at ibrutinib response reflected expansion of private clonotypes. At baseline, clonality was higher than in age-matched healthy donors and showed a strong correlation with circulating CD8+ T-cell counts. Sustained-remission and progressing patients did not have matched sampling times, and lymph node repertoires were not examined.

Approximately 2 micrograms of genomic DNA were extracted from cryopreserved PBMCs for TCR beta library preparation. Longitudinal blood samples from CLL patients on ibrutinib monotherapy underwent high-throughput TCR beta sequencing. The patients were enrolled in a single-center, open-label phase 2 trial of ibrutinib monotherapy. There are a few counts of this clone. The antigen it binds to is not known. Base qualities are not recorded, but no much larger clone differs from it by a single base. From the germline V gene (reference sequence), CDR1 is SGHKS and CDR2 is YYEKEE. Here V drops 1 base and J drops 7 bases, and the junction holds 4 bases not matched to any gene. CDR3 length: 13 amino acids, cysteine to phenylalanine. CDR3 DNA is the only sequence kept; it has 39 bases, read in frame from the first base. A MiSeq instrument was used for deep resolution sequencing, which targeted depths ranging from 1 in 1 million up to 1 in 200,000 T cells, with coverage averaging 10x for each clonotype. The immunoSEQ hsTCRB Kit was used to generate TCR beta libraries. The paper's data handling went like this. The data were analyzed with ImmunoSEQ Analyzer and ImmunoSEQ Data Assistant, and V, D and J gene assignments followed IMGT definitions. Clonality, which ranges from 0 to 1, was calculated by subtracting the normalized Shannon entropy of productive rearrangement frequencies from one. Only overrepresented clonotypes making up at least 0.05% of each patient's repertoire were included in the public clonotype analysis. Some twelve repertoires from age-matched healthy donors, obtained from immuneACCESS, served as clonality controls. The table was pulled from immuneACCESS by TCRdb, which kept in-frame rearrangements only. Such tables lose some clones; where checked, under half of the loss comes from unresolved V genes, and the rest has no known cause. From that table come the V and J calls and clone size; the DNA was used to work out D and trimming. The sample table shows roughly 330,000 clones, and approximately 67% are seen once. The ten top clones hold around 6.3% of the sample.

This specimen consisted of PBMCs, obtained after 36 months of ibrutinib treatment. The sequence is built from TRBV5-5 and TRBJ1-2, and 7 bases in between align with TRBD1. This receptor was taken from a human donor with chronic lymphocytic leukemia. The CDR3 protein is CASSLPRQGGYTF. The nucleotide sequence reads TGTGCCAGCAGCTTGCCTCGACAGGGTGGCTACACCTTC.